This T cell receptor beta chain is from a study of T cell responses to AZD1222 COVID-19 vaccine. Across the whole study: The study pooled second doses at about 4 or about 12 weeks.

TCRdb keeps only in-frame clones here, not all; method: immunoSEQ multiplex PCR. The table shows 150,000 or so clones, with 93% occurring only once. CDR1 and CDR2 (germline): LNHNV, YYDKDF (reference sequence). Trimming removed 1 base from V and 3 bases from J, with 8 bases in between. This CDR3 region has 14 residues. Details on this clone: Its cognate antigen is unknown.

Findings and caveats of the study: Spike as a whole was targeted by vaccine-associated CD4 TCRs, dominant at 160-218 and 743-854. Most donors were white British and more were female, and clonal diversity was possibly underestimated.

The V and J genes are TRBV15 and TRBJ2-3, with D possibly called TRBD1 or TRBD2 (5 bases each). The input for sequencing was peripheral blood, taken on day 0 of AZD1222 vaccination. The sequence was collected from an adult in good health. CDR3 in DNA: TGTGCCACCAGCAGAGGAGAGGGGACAGATACGCAGTATTTT. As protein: CATSRGEGTDTQYF.